This TCR beta chain is drawn from a study of CD8 T cells in ankylosing spondylitis. The study's findings and limits: What appeared characteristic of ankylosing spondylitis blood was a TCR beta motif of eight highly homologous variants. Significant enrichment of disease-linked clones was reportedly seen in matched ankylosing spondylitis synovial fluid. Before this, some motif variants had been reported in reactive arthritis synovial fluid and blood.

Construction of TCR beta libraries was performed using quantitative 5'-RACE with molecular barcodes. TCRdb analysed the 5' RACE reads with MiXCR anew, one entry per CDR3 protein. This table holds some 130,000 distinct CDR3 sequences, approximately 14% found once. Per germline, CDR1 LNHNV and CDR2 YYDKDF (reference sequence). Trimming stripped 0 bases from V and 8 bases from J, with 19 bases between. The CDR3 contains 16 residues. Points on this clonotype: Its antigen is currently unknown.

Source material: blood, either unsorted or a sorted T cell fraction (not recorded which). This receptor was identified in a female donor with ankylosing spondylitis or in good health (not recorded which). The gene calls are TRBV15 and TRBJ1-2; D gene uncertain. CDR3 sequence (DNA): TGTGCCACCAGCAGAGATCGAGGCAGCTCCTCTCGGGGCTACACCTTC. It encodes CATSRDRGSSSRGYTF.